The 17 T cell receptor beta chains below all came from one sample that was sequenced in a study of blood T cell repertoires in COVID-19. Sequencing was performed with immunoSEQ multiplex PCR; in TCRdb, only in-frame clones are kept and a portion is missing. The sample contains 100,000 to 150,000 clones, roughly 70% of which appear only once. The specimen sequenced was peripheral blood. The receptors derive from a human donor with acute or convalescent COVID-19. The donor label of this sample is uncertain.

The genes are TRBV12-3 or TRBV12-4 and TRBJ1-1; D possibly corresponds to TRBD1 (5 bases). The V end lost 6 bases, the J end lost 1 base, and 9 bases lay between the germline ends. This CDR3 is 13 amino acids long. CDR3 in amino acids: CASRFRENTEAFF. The CDR3 DNA follows: TGTGCCAGCAGATTCAGGGAGAACACTGAAGCTTTCTTT.

This chain connects TRBV12-3 or TRBV12-4 to TRBJ1-3; TRBD1 matches 7 bases. V lost 8 bases, J lost 2 bases, and 0 bases stayed unmatched. This CDR3 is 12 amino acids long. The CDR3 spells CASGTAGNTIYF. The CDR3 DNA follows: TGTGCCAGCGGGACAGCTGGAAACACCATATATTTT.

The chain couples TRBV28 to TRBJ2-1; the match to TRBD1 covers 12 bases. Germline CDR1 and CDR2: MDHEN and SYDVKM. J was trimmed by 12 bases and V by 6 bases; bases with no gene match: 12. This CDR3 spans 15 amino acids. CDR3 DNA: TGTGCCAGCAGAGGAGCGGGGACAGGGGGCCGATGGCAGTTCTTC. Translated: CASRGAGTGGRWQFF.

This clone was recorded many times. The rearrangement uses TRBV3-1 (or the pseudogene TRBV3-2) and TRBJ2-3; 7 positions agree with TRBD1. The trim removed 4 bases at V and 2 bases at J, leaving 9 bases unmatched. CDR1 is LGHDT, CDR2 YNNKEL, per germline (reference sequence). The CDR3 has 16 amino acids. This CDR3 reads CASSRGDSHYTDTQYF. DNA for the CDR3: TGTGCCAGCAGCCGAGGGGACAGCCATTACACAGATACGCAGTATTTT.

The table lists this clone with many counts. Other DNA sequences in this specimen translate into the identical CDR3. The CDR3 region has the DNA TGTGCCAGCAGTGAACAGGGACAGGGCTACGAGCAGTACTTC. This encodes CASSEQGQGYEQYF. The chain carries TRBV2 and TRBJ2-7, with 9 bases identical to TRBD1. The CDR3 runs to 14 residues. Unmatched junction bases numbered 2, after V lost 2 bases and J lost 3 bases. Germline lookup yields CDR1 SNHLY and CDR2 FYNNEI.

This clone was observed at least ten times. The chain recombines TRBV28 with TRBJ1-2; 7 nucleotides match TRBD1. Germline CDR1 MDHEN, CDR2 SYDVKM. V lost 0 bases to trimming and J lost 0 bases; unmatched junction nucleotides: 13. The CDR3 covers 19 residues. The CDR3 loop reads CASSLWIMRTGGTNYGYTF. In DNA, the CDR3 is TGTGCCAGCAGTTTATGGATAATGAGGACAGGAGGGACTAACTATGGCTACACCTTC.

The chain has TRBV4-1 and TRBJ2-3; D remains ambiguous. Germline V lookup: CDR1 MGHRA, CDR2 YSYEKL. V lost 1 base to trimming and J lost 2 bases, with 7 bases between them. The CDR3 runs to 14 residues. The CDR3, as DNA: TGCGCCAGCAGCCAAGGCAGGCCCACAGATACGCAGTATTTT. Translation gives CASSQGRPTDTQYF.

This clone was counted once. The chain recombines TRBV28 with TRBJ2-3; TRBD2 might be the D (7 bases). This CDR3 region has 13 residues. Trimming cost V 8 bases and J 6 bases, with 15 bases left between them. The germline CDR1 and CDR2 sequences are MDHEN and SYDVKM. CDR3 protein: CASSRGGGDTQYF. The CDR3 DNA follows: TGTGCCAGCTCTAGGGGGGGTGGGGATACGCAGTATTTT. The variable domain in full, with the rest retrieved from reference TRBV28 and TRBJ2-3, is DVKVTQSSRYLVKRTGEKVFLECVQDMDHENMFWYRQDPGLGLRLIYFSYDVKMKEKGDIPEGYSVSREKKERFSLILESASTNQTSMYLCASSRGGGDTQYFGPGTRLTVL.

This chain links TRBV19 with TRBJ2-1, with D unclear. Germline CDR1 is LNHDA and CDR2 is SQIVND (reference sequence). Trimming cost V 4 bases and J 2 bases, with 3 bases left between them. There are 12 residues in the CDR3. CDR3 sequence reads: CASSTAYNEQFF. The CDR3 bases are TGTGCCAGTAGTACGGCCTACAATGAGCAGTTCTTC.

This clone was found once. The V gene is TRBV10-3, the J gene TRBJ2-3; D possibly corresponds to TRBD2 (6 bases). V was shortened by 0 bases and J by 5 bases, with 9 bases between the two germline ends. This CDR3 comprises 14 residues. CDR1 is ENHRY, CDR2 SYGVKD, per germline. The DNA of the CDR3 is TGTGCCATCAGTGAGTCGACTAGTGGAGATACGCAGTATTTT. Residues: CAISESTSGDTQYF.

The chain carries TRBV19 and TRBJ1-1, with TRBD1 identical over 10 bases. There are 14 residues in the CDR3. Germline trimming cut 5 bases from V and 10 bases from J; bases unmatched to any gene: 10. The germline CDR1 and CDR2 sequences are LNHDA and SQIVND (reference sequence). The CDR3 spells CASSSRTGGAGAFF. The DNA of the CDR3 is TGTGCCAGTAGTTCGCGGACAGGGGGGGCCGGAGCTTTCTTT.

The chain has TRBV11-2 and TRBJ1-2; D gene unclear. The CDR3 is 14 residues long. Trimming cost V 5 bases and J 0 bases, with 10 bases left between them. From germline, CDR1 is SGHAT and CDR2 FQNNGV. The CDR3 here is CASSQGRANYGYTF. In DNA form, the CDR3 reads TGTGCCAGCAGCCAAGGCCGGGCTAACTATGGCTACACCTTC.

The gene calls are TRBV11-2 and TRBJ2-5; D gene unclear. Germline CDR1 SGHAT, CDR2 FQNNGV. There are 17 residues in the CDR3. Trimming removed 5 bases from V and 0 bases from J, with 19 bases in between. In DNA form, the CDR3 reads TGTGCCAGCAGCCCGAGATTTAGTACTATGTACCAAGAGACCCAGTACTTC. Translation gives CASSPRFSTMYQETQYF.

This clone was seen a handful of times. The chain couples TRBV29-1 to TRBJ1-1, with a possible D match to TRBD1 (5 bases). The CDR3 runs to 13 residues. CDR1 and CDR2 (germline): SQVTM, ANQGSEA. V lost 3 bases and J lost 0, with 8 bases in between. The chain's CDR3 is CSVEGLMNTEAFF. For the CDR3, the DNA is TGCAGCGTTGAGGGGCTTATGAACACTGAAGCTTTCTTT.

This chain uses TRBV30 with TRBJ1-3, with D unresolved. In germline, CDR1 is GTSNPN, CDR2 SVGIG (reference sequence). The CDR3 has 11 amino acids. V lost 6 bases to trimming and J lost 4 bases, with 7 bases between them. CDR3 amino acids: CACARGNTIYF. The CDR3 DNA is TGTGCCTGTGCGAGAGGAAACACCATATATTTT.

Only a few counts were recorded for this clone. This rearrangement joins TRBV7-9 to TRBJ1-3, with TRBD1 as a possible D gene (5 bases). The V end lost 1 base, the J end lost 4 bases, and 11 bases lay between the germline ends. This CDR3 region has 15 residues. CDR1 and CDR2 from the germline V gene are SEHNR and FQNEAQ (reference sequence). The CDR3 region is CASSLVVSGGNTIYF. CDR3 DNA sequence: TGTGCCAGCAGCTTAGTTGTGTCAGGGGGAAACACCATATATTTT. The full variable domain, rest sourced from reference TRBV7-9 and TRBJ1-3, is DTGVSQNPRHKITKRGQNVTFRCDPISEHNRLYWYRQTLGQGPEFLTYFQNEAQLEKSRLLSDRFSAERPKGSFSTLEIQRTEQGDSAMYLCASSLVVSGGNTIYFGEGSWLTVV.

J is TRBJ2-2 and V is TRBV24-1; 9 nucleotides line up with TRBD1. The CDR3 contains 13 residues. CDR1 is KGHDR, CDR2 SFDVKD, per germline. The junction had 3 bases not matched to a gene; V was cut back by 9 bases and J by 5 bases. The CDR3 loop reads CATRDRGTGELFF. The DNA of the CDR3 is TGTGCCACCCGCGACAGGGGGACCGGGGAGCTGTTTTTT.